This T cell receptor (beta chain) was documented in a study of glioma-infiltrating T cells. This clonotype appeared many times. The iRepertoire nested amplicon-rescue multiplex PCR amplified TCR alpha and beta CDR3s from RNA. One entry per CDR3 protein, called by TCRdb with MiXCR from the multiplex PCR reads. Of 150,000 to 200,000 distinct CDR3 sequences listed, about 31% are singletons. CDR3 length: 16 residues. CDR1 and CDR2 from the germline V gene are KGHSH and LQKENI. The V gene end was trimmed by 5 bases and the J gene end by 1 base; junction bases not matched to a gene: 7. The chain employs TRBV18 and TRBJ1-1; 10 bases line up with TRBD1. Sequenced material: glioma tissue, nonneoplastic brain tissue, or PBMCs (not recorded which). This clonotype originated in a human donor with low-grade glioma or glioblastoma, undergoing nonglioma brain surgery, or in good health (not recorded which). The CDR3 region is CASSSRQGARNTEAFF. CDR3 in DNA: TGTGCCAGCTCATCGCGACAGGGGGCGAGGAACACTGAAGCTTTCTTT.